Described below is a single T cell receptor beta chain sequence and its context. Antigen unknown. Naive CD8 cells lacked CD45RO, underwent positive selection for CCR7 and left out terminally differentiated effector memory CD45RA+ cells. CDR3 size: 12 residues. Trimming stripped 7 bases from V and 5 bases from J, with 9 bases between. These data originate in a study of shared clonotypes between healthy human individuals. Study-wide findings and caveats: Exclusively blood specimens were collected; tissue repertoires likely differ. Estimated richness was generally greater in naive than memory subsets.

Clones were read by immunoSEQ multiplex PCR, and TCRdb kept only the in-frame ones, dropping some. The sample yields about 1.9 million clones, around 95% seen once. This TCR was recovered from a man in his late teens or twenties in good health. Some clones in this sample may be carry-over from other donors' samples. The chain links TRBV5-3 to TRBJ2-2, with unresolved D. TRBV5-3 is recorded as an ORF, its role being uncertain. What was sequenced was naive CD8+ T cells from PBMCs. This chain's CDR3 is CARPGWTGELFF. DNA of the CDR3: TGTGCCAGACCGGGTTGGACCGGGGAGCTGTTTTTT.